This T cell receptor beta chain was identified in a study of T cells in localized non-small cell lung cancer. Study-level points and caveats: Owing to sequencing of a solitary tumor region, heterogeneity cannot be discounted. The greatest T cell clonality was found in uninvolved adjacent lung (higher than in tumor).

This clone counts as medium-sized. Its antigen is still unknown. One end of the junction fails to match germline, which may point to a read error. Repertoires were generated with immunoSEQ multiplex PCR, while TCRdb's copy carries only in-frame clones and drops some. Of some 1,600 clones detected, around a fifth appear once; the ten largest clones hold around 10%. The clonotype originates from a male donor aged 60 or over with stage I lung adenocarcinoma. The sequencing here drew on lung tumor tissue, taken before any cancer treatment.

CDR3 loop: CASSDSTGGNSPLHF. The CDR3 DNA reads as TGTGCCAGCAGTGACTCGACAGGGGGTAATTCACCCCTCCACTTT. The chain combines TRBV6-8 with TRBJ1-6; the match to TRBD1 covers 9 bases. This CDR3 comprises 15 residues. Germline CDR1 is MNHGY and CDR2 is SAAAGT.